Listed below are T cell receptor beta chains from one sample, sequenced in a study of blood T cell repertoires in COVID-19. The protocol was immunoSEQ multiplex PCR, while the TCRdb copy is restricted to in-frame clones and leaves out a portion. Among tens of thousands of clones, 75% to 85% were seen once, and the ten largest hold more than 8.5%. The sequenced sample was peripheral blood. Receptor source: a man aged 45 to 65 with COVID-19, enrolled during active disease. Both conserved end residues are part of each CDR3. A D gene is named only where the DNA matches it firmly. A clone size is listed for some rows: how often the clone was seen (once, few, many), or a class if it is expanded.

TRBV4-1	-	TRBJ2-7	-	CASSSPRSSYEQYF	TGCGCCAGCAGCAGTCCTCGTAGTAGTTACGAGCAGTACTTC
TRBV4-3	-	TRBJ2-3	TRBD2	CASSQDSLAGGQADTQYF	TGCGCCAGCAGCCAAGATTCACTAGCGGGAGGGCAAGCAGATACGCAGTATTTT
TRBV14	-	TRBJ1-6	TRBD1	CASSQSGGGRNSPLHF	TGTGCCAGCAGCCAATCAGGGGGCGGTCGAAATTCACCCCTCCACTTT
TRBV27	-	TRBJ1-5	TRBD1	CASSTLTGGFNQPQHF	TGTGCCAGCAGTACCCTGACAGGGGGTTTCAATCAGCCCCAGCATTTT
TRBV25-1	-	TRBJ1-3	-	CASSEFSGSGNTIYF	TGTGCCAGCAGTGAATTTTCAGGGTCGGGAAACACCATATATTTT
TRBV13	few	TRBJ1-2	-	CASSLIGDGYTF	TGTGCCAGCAGCTTGATAGGGGATGGCTACACCTTC
TRBV12-3/TRBV12-4	few	TRBJ2-7	-	CASSFRDTDPRYF	TGTGCCAGCAGTTTCCGGGACACGGATCCCCGGTACTTC
TRBV6-4	-	TRBJ2-3	-	CASSDGRSESTDTQYF	TGTGCCAGCAGTGACGGGCGTAGCGAGAGCACAGATACGCAGTATTTT
TRBV9	-	TRBJ2-3	TRBD1	CASSSGTGTDTQYF	TGTGCCAGCAGCTCCGGGACAGGGACAGATACGCAGTATTTT
TRBV27	-	TRBJ1-2	-	CATALSQGLYGYTF	TGTGCCACCGCCTTGTCGCAGGGCCTCTATGGCTACACCTTC
TRBV6-2/TRBV6-3	-	TRBJ1-6	TRBD1	CASSYGSVGTGYSPLHF	TGTGCCAGCAGTTACGGCTCGGTCGGGACAGGGTATTCACCCCTCCACTTT
TRBV27	-	TRBJ1-6	-	CASSLSRVGASLNSPLHF	TGTGCCAGCAGTTTATCGCGCGTGGGGGCCAGTCTTAATTCACCCCTCCACTTT
TRBV7-3	-	TRBJ2-3	TRBD2	CASSSPPPLAGETDTQYF	TGTGCCAGCAGCTCTCCGCCCCCACTAGCGGGAGAAACAGATACGCAGTATTTT
TRBV7-3	few	TRBJ2-1	-	CASSPSGGTASNEQFF	TGTGCCAGCAGCCCTTCAGGGGGGACAGCGAGCAATGAGCAGTTCTTC
TRBV29-1	-	TRBJ2-2	-	CSVEDSNTGELFF	TGCAGCGTTGAAGATAGCAACACCGGGGAGCTGTTTTTT
TRBV7-3	-	TRBJ2-2	-	CASSFGGELFF	TGTGCCAGCAGCTTCGGCGGGGAGCTGTTTTTT
TRBV11-2	-	TRBJ2-3	-	CASKAAAFPPTDTQYF	TGTGCCAGCAAGGCGGCCGCCTTTCCTCCCACAGATACGCAGTATTTT
TRBV27	-	TRBJ2-7	TRBD2	CASSPIRGRYEQYF	TGTGCCAGCAGCCCAATCCGCGGGAGATACGAGCAGTACTTC
TRBV29-1	once	TRBJ2-5	-	CSLKAGVETQYF	TGCAGCCTTAAAGCCGGGGTCGAGACCCAGTACTTC
TRBV6-6	-	TRBJ2-2	-	CASSSNTGELFF	TGTGCCAGCAGTTCAAACACCGGGGAGCTGTTTTTT
TRBV2	few	TRBJ2-7	-	CASRGVYEQYF	TGTGCCAGCAGGGGAGTCTACGAGCAGTACTTC
TRBV2	-	TRBJ1-3	-	CASSDRSGNTIYF	TGTGCCAGCAGTGACCGGTCTGGAAACACCATATATTTT
TRBV11-2	-	TRBJ2-7	TRBD1	CASSPTGSNEQYF	TGTGCCAGCAGCCCGACAGGGAGCAACGAGCAGTACTTC
TRBV27	medium-sized	TRBJ2-7	TRBD2	CASSFAWGLAGESYEQYF	TGTGCCAGCAGTTTCGCTTGGGGACTAGCGGGGGAGTCCTACGAGCAGTACTTC
TRBV6-5	-	TRBJ2-7	-	CASSYSIASEQYF	TGTGCCAGCAGTTACTCGATAGCGAGCGAGCAGTACTTC
TRBV28	-	TRBJ2-3	-	CASSPQGLTLRDTQYF	TGTGCCAGCAGTCCCCAGGGACTGACATTGAGGGATACGCAGTATTTT
TRBV3-1/TRBV3-2	-	TRBJ1-4	-	CASSEVGPGEKLFF	TGTGCCAGCAGCGAGGTGGGCCCGGGAGAAAAACTGTTTTTT
TRBV19	-	TRBJ2-1	TRBD2	CASSIQLAGNNEQFF	TGTGCCAGTAGTATTCAGCTAGCGGGCAACAATGAGCAGTTCTTC
TRBV6-6	-	TRBJ1-2	TRBD1	CASRPLTDRSSDGYTF	TGTGCCAGCAGACCACTTACGGACAGGTCGTCTGATGGCTACACCTTC
TRBV6-5	-	TRBJ2-2	TRBD1	CASSQQGYTGELFF	TGTGCCAGCAGCCAACAGGGGTACACCGGGGAGCTGTTTTTT
TRBV4-2	-	TRBJ2-2	TRBD2	CASSQERGGTGELFF	TGTGCCAGCAGCCAAGAACGGGGAGGGACCGGGGAGCTGTTTTTT
TRBV7-3	medium-sized	TRBJ2-1	TRBD2	CASSVAGFANNEQFF	TGTGCCAGCAGCGTAGCGGGATTTGCTAACAATGAGCAGTTCTTC
TRBV6-2/TRBV6-3	-	TRBJ2-1	TRBD2	CASSTRGLAGASFENEQFF	TGTGCCAGCAGCACGCGCGGACTAGCGGGAGCCTCTTTCGAGAATGAGCAGTTCTTC
TRBV19	once	TRBJ1-2	-	CASSRPGGADYGYTF	TGTGCCAGTAGTAGACCAGGCGGGGCAGACTATGGCTACACCTTC
TRBV4-3	-	TRBJ1-5	-	CASSQDSRGSQPQHF	TGCGCCAGCAGCCAAGATTCAAGGGGAAGCCAGCCCCAGCATTTT
TRBV11-2	-	TRBJ1-6	-	CASSLGLNSPLHF	TGTGCCAGCAGCTTAGGGCTGAATTCACCCCTCCACTTT
TRBV7-8	-	TRBJ2-1	TRBD2	CASSLLPRGSMNEQFF	TGTGCCAGCAGCTTACTGCCCCGCGGGAGTATGAATGAGCAGTTCTTC
TRBV29-1	-	TRBJ2-5	TRBD1	CSVWGPGQGLETQYF	TGCAGCGTTTGGGGACCGGGACAGGGGTTAGAGACCCAGTACTTC
TRBV7-9	-	TRBJ2-7	TRBD1	CASSYLIPGQATEQYF	TGTGCCAGCAGCTACCTCATTCCGGGACAGGCCACTGAGCAGTACTTC
TRBV7-2	-	TRBJ2-1	TRBD2	CASSSFAGGPYNEQFF	TGTGCCAGCAGCTCCTTTGCGGGAGGGCCTTACAATGAGCAGTTCTTC
TRBV29-1	-	TRBJ2-7	TRBD2	CSVEGLADSYEQYF	TGCAGCGTTGAGGGACTAGCGGATTCCTACGAGCAGTACTTC
TRBV19	-	TRBJ2-3	TRBD2	CASSNLAETQYF	TGTGCCAGTAGTAACCTAGCGGAGACGCAGTATTTT
TRBV11-2	once	TRBJ2-7	TRBD1	CASSSPGTATPYF	TGTGCCAGCAGCTCGCCGGGGACAGCCACCCCGTACTTC
TRBV14	-	TRBJ2-7	TRBD1	CASSGDSSYEQYF	TGTGCCAGCAGCGGGGACAGCAGTTACGAGCAGTACTTC
TRBV12-3/TRBV12-4	-	TRBJ2-1	-	CASSLRRANEQFF	TGTGCCAGCAGTTTGCGCAGGGCCAATGAGCAGTTCTTC
TRBV6-5	-	TRBJ1-2	-	CASSPNRVWGYTF	TGTGCCAGCAGTCCCAACAGGGTTTGGGGCTACACCTTC
TRBV19	-	TRBJ2-3	TRBD2	CASKTSGRTDTQYF	TGTGCCAGTAAGACTAGCGGGCGCACAGATACGCAGTATTTT
TRBV19	-	TRBJ2-3	TRBD2	CASSILLAAGSDTQYF	TGTGCCAGTAGTATTTTACTAGCGGCGGGATCAGATACGCAGTATTTT
TRBV12-3/TRBV12-4	-	TRBJ1-2	TRBD1	CASRDRGRDGYTF	TGTGCCAGCAGGGACAGGGGGCGCGATGGCTACACCTTC
TRBV9	once	TRBJ1-1	TRBD1	CASSARQGGTEAFF	TGTGCCAGCAGCGCCCGACAGGGGGGGACTGAAGCTTTCTTT
TRBV6-5	-	TRBJ2-7	-	CASRRGPNYEQYF	TGTGCCAGCAGGAGAGGGCCGAACTACGAGCAGTACTTC